The 11 T cell receptor beta chains below all came from one sample that was sequenced in a study of blood T cell repertoires in COVID-19. TCRdb keeps only in-frame clones here, not all; method: immunoSEQ multiplex PCR. The data hold about 180,000 clones, with 80% to 90% observed a single time. Specimen: peripheral blood. The source of these receptors is a man aged 35 to 55 with active or convalescent COVID-19.

This rearrangement joins TRBV27 to TRBJ1-5; TRBD1 is a possible D gene (5 bases). Trimming removed 5 bases from V and 4 bases from J, with 15 bases in between. CDR1 and CDR2 (germline): MNHEY, SMNVEV (reference sequence). The CDR3 has 15 amino acids. The CDR3: CASSPLTALNQPQHF. The CDR3 nucleotides read TGTGCCAGCAGTCCGCTGACAGCTTTGAATCAGCCCCAGCATTTT.

This rearrangement joins TRBV2 to TRBJ1-4; D call uncertain. CDR1 is SNHLY and CDR2 is FYNNEI in the germline V gene. The CDR3 loop spans 13 amino acids. V gave up 2 bases and J gave up 7 bases, with 8 bases separating them. The CDR3 coding sequence is TGTGCCAGCAGTGAAAGTAGTGGTGAAAAACTGTTTTTT. Its translation: CASSESSGEKLFF. The full variable domain, with the rest looked up from reference TRBV2 and TRBJ1-4, is EPEVTQTPSHQVTQMGQEVILRCVPISNHLYFYWYRQILGQKVEFLVSFYNNEISEKSEIFDDQFSVERPDGSNFTLKIRSTKLEDSAMYFCASSESSGEKLFFGSGTQLSVL.

The V gene is TRBV27, the J gene TRBJ1-1; no clear D. CDR1 and CDR2 from the germline V gene are MNHEY and SMNVEV (reference sequence). Deletions cut 0 bases from V and 4 bases from J, with 12 bases between. This CDR3 contains 15 residues. CDR3 DNA: TGTGCCAGCAGTTTATCGACGGGTGGGAGCACTGAAGCTTTCTTT. This sequence encodes CASSLSTGGSTEAFF.

The chain uses TRBV3-1 (or the pseudogene TRBV3-2) and TRBJ2-7; 7 nucleotides align to TRBD1. CDR1 and CDR2 (germline): LGHDT, YNNKEL (reference sequence). CDR3 length equals 15 residues. V was clipped by 4 bases and J by 5 bases; unmatched bases: 11. CDR3 in amino acids: CASSPHQGEGDEQYF. For the CDR3, the DNA is TGTGCCAGCAGCCCCCATCAGGGGGAAGGCGACGAGCAGTACTTC.

The V call is TRBV7-2, the J call TRBJ2-5, with no clear D. From germline, CDR1 is SGHTA and CDR2 FQGNSA. The CDR3 totals 13 residues. V lost 1 base to trimming and J lost 3 bases, with 6 bases between them. Here the CDR3 DNA reads TGTGCCAGCAGCTTAGGCAGTAAAGAGACCCAGTACTTC. It encodes CASSLGSKETQYF.

The genes are TRBV27 and TRBJ2-3; TRBD2 matches 8 bases. Germline V lookup: CDR1 MNHEY, CDR2 SMNVEV (reference sequence). With 0 bases clipped from V and 6 bases from J, the junction kept 14 bases outside the gene matches. This CDR3 spans 18 amino acids. CDR3 protein: CASSLSALHGGAPDTQYF. The CDR3 nucleotides read TGTGCCAGCAGTTTATCCGCTCTTCACGGGGGGGCTCCGGATACGCAGTATTTT.

The rearrangement joins TRBV11-2 to TRBJ1-2; a weak D match, TRBD1 (5 bases). Trimming pared 5 bases from V and 4 bases from J, leaving 20 bases between. Germline CDR1 and CDR2: SGHAT and FQNNGV. The CDR3 is 16 residues long. CDR3 sequence reads: CASSTLRTSPLYGYTF. The CDR3 DNA is TGTGCCAGCAGCACCCTTAGGACATCCCCACTCTATGGCTACACCTTC.

The chain combines TRBV4-3 with TRBJ2-1, with 9 bases aligning to TRBD2. J lost 4 bases, V lost 2 bases, and 3 bases had no gene match. The CDR3 consists of 15 residues. Germline V gene lookup returns CDR1 LGHNA and CDR2 YSLEER. DNA of the CDR3: TGCGCCAGCAGCCAATTGCTAGCGGGATACAATGAGCAGTTCTTC. Translated: CASSQLLAGYNEQFF.

The genes are TRBV5-1 and TRBJ2-3; 7 bases are shared with TRBD2. Germline V gene data show CDR1 as SGHRS and CDR2 as YFSETQ. V lost 0 bases and J lost 0; bases outside the gene matches: 4. The CDR3 sequence is 16 residues long. The CDR3 DNA reads TGCGCCAGCAGCTTGGGAGCGGGGCGTAGCACAGATACGCAGTATTTT. Translated: CASSLGAGRSTDTQYF.

V and J are TRBV19 and TRBJ2-7, with a possible D match to TRBD1 (6 bases). This CDR3 has 14 residues. V was clipped by 1 base and J by 6 bases, with 13 bases between them. In germline, CDR1 is LNHDA, CDR2 SQIVND (reference sequence). The CDR3: CASSIGVQGSEQYF. CDR3 coding DNA: TGTGCCAGTAGTATAGGAGTCCAGGGGAGCGAGCAGTACTTC. The whole variable domain, filled in from reference TRBV19 and TRBJ2-7, reads DGGITQSPKYLFRKEGQNVTLSCEQNLNHDAMYWYRQDPGQGLRLIYYSQIVNDFQKGDIAEGYSVSREKKESFPLTVTSAQKNPTAFYLCASSIGVQGSEQYFGPGTRLTVT.

This clone was counted a single time. The CDR3 is CASSDLSGHRNSPLHF. The DNA of the CDR3 is TGTGCCAGCAGTGACCTATCGGGACATAGAAATTCACCCCTCCACTTT. The J gene is TRBJ1-6, the V gene TRBV6-1, with TRBD1 as a possible D gene (6 bases). The CDR3 totals 16 residues. The V end was cut by 3 bases, the J end by 7 bases, with 16 bases between. Germline CDR1 reads MNHNS; CDR2 reads SASEGT.